This TCR beta chain was retrieved from a study of blood T cell repertoires in COVID-19 (TCRdb year 2020). Regarding the research as a whole: The collaborator samples originated in the United States, Italy and Spain and spanned the acute and convalescent phases of COVID-19. The material from the prospective study consisted of cDNA or gDNA derived from T cells, B-cell-depleted T cells, or PBMCs. Subjects who had been exposed to COVID-19, were actively infected with it, or had recovered from it provided the deeply sampled blood TCRbeta repertoires that made up the dataset. The repertoires were released in a freely available public database meant as a resource for research on the immune response to SARS-CoV-2. Samples came from the ongoing ImmuneRACE study (first 160 participants) plus 1,254 subjects from 6 global collaborators. Nearly every sample came with metadata listing a de-identified subject ID, COVID-19 status, age in years and sex. Where HLA class I and class II types were available, the types were taken from metadata supplied by the sample provider, not from assay-based typing.

Each collaborating institution followed its own protocols to collect whole blood in K2EDTA tubes. For TCRbeta analysis, collaborators shipped samples as frozen whole blood, isolated PBMCs, or DNA extracted from either of those sample types. The immunoSEQ Assay, a bias-controlled multiplex PCR, was used to amplify TCRbeta CDR3 regions from genomic DNA. Per the source publication's procedure: The number of nucleated cells in each sample was estimated from the amplification of reference gene primers within the assay. To quantify the absolute abundance of each unique TCRbeta CDR3 rearrangement, sequence reads were collapsed and filtered. For each sample, productive Simpson clonality was calculated by taking the square root of Simpson's diversity index across productive rearrangements. This is the immuneACCESS table as TCRdb keeps it, with only in-frame sequences that have V and J called. A part of the clones is gone; compared with another copy, unresolved V genes explain less than half, and the rest is unexplained. V and J calls and clone size come straight from that table; D and trimming were deduced from the DNA. A total of approximately 170,000 clones appear in this sample, about nine tenths of them only once. The leading ten clones occupy about 26% of the sample.

The CDR3 spans 18 residues, from the cysteine through the phenylalanine. Of the read, only the CDR3 DNA is kept; its 54 bases are in frame from base 1. The germline V gene supplies CDR1 MDHEN and CDR2 SYDVKM. Trimming takes 5 bases off V and 1 base off J; junction bases not matched to a gene: 14. What the research found in general, with its limitations: Clinical and demographic metadata were provided uncurated, with the amount varying by source and participant.

This clone occurred once. The clone's antigen remains unknown. No base quality values were provided; no much bigger clone lies one nucleotide off. The rearranged segments are TRBV28 and TRBJ2-4, with TRBD1 identical over 7 junction bases. Specimen: peripheral blood. This clonotype was sampled from a man aged 60 to 75 with acute or convalescent COVID-19. The CDR3 here reads CASSVGSGGLGAKNIQYF. The DNA reads TGTGCCAGCAGTGTGGGTTCAGGGGGTTTGGGTGCCAAAAACATTCAGTACTTC.